Presented here are 12 T cell receptor beta chains from one specimen sequenced in a study of blood T cells in healthy people across ages. It was with a sample-barcoded 5' primer and a J-beta primer mix that a second PCR of roughly 7 to 12 cycles was run. MiXCR, applied by TCRdb to the 5' RACE reads, yields one record per CDR3 protein. The sample contains about 2 million distinct CDR3 sequences, roughly 52% of which appear only once. The sample consisted of blood. Every receptor here comes from a woman in her thirties or forties in good health.

The chain combines TRBV7-9 with TRBJ1-6; weak D call: TRBD1 (6 bases). Germline values: CDR1 SEHNR, CDR2 FQNEAQ (reference sequence). V gave up 6 bases and J gave up 5 bases, with 14 bases separating them. CDR3 length: 15 residues. DNA for the CDR3: TGTGCCAGCAGTACTGACAGGTCCCATAATTCACCCCTCCACTTT. This codes for CASSTDRSHNSPLHF. Based on the CDR3 plus reference TRBV7-9 and TRBJ1-6, the full variable domain is DTGVSQNPRHKITKRGQNVTFRCDPISEHNRLYWYRQTLGQGPEFLTYFQNEAQLEKSRLLSDRFSAERPKGSFSTLEIQRTEQGDSAMYLCASSTDRSHNSPLHFGNGTRLTVT.

The V and J genes are TRBV7-9 and TRBJ2-3; 10 bases line up with TRBD2. The V segment lost 2 bases and the J segment 3 bases; nucleotides outside the gene matches: 5. Germline lookup yields CDR1 SEHNR and CDR2 FQNEAQ (reference sequence). CDR3 length: 16 amino acids. The CDR3 DNA sequence: TGTGCCAGCAGCTTATATCGGACTAGCGGAACAGATACGCAGTATTTT. As protein: CASSLYRTSGTDTQYF. Filled out from reference TRBV7-9 and TRBJ2-3, the complete variable domain reads DTGVSQNPRHKITKRGQNVTFRCDPISEHNRLYWYRQTLGQGPEFLTYFQNEAQLEKSRLLSDRFSAERPKGSFSTLEIQRTEQGDSAMYLCASSLYRTSGTDTQYFGPGTRLTVL.

This clonotype was picked up one time. The rearrangement uses TRBV25-1 and TRBJ1-1; 7 bases agree with TRBD1. The CDR3 sequence is 14 residues long. Trimming cost V 7 bases and J 6 bases; bases outside gene matches: 11. Germline V gene sequence: CDR1 MGHDK, CDR2 SYGVNS. This chain's CDR3 is CASTLQGDLSEAFF. The CDR3 DNA follows: TGTGCCAGCACCCTGCAGGGGGACCTCTCTGAAGCTTTCTTT.

The V call is TRBV6-5, the J call TRBJ1-4, with unresolved D. Looked up from germline, CDR1 is MNHEY and CDR2 is SVGAGI. The CDR3 sequence is 13 residues long. Trimming pared 0 bases from V and 7 bases from J, leaving 6 bases between. CDR3 sequence (DNA): TGTGCCAGCAGTTACTCGCCGATTGAAAAACTGTTTTTT. Translation gives CASSYSPIEKLFF.

V usage is TRBV9 and J usage is TRBJ2-3, with D tentatively TRBD1 or TRBD2 (6 bases each). Between the trimmed V and J ends, which lost 0 bases and 2 bases, there was a span of 13 bases. The CDR3 length is 16 residues. From germline, CDR1 is SGDLS and CDR2 YYNGEE. The DNA for the CDR3 is TGTGCCAGCAGCGTAGATCTGGGGGGCCCCACAGATACGCAGTATTTT. Translated, it gives CASSVDLGGPTDTQYF.

The chain has TRBV11-2 and TRBJ2-5; D perhaps matches TRBD1 (6 bases). In germline, CDR1 is SGHAT, CDR2 FQNNGV. CDR3 length: 17 residues. V was trimmed by 1 base and J by 3 bases, leaving 18 bases between them. The CDR3 DNA follows: TGTGCCAGCAGCTTAGGTAGAACCGGGACACTAAAAGAGACCCAGTACTTC. Its translation: CASSLGRTGTLKETQYF.

The chain links TRBV2 to TRBJ1-2; D gene ambiguous. Germline V gene data show CDR1 as SNHLY and CDR2 as FYNNEI. The CDR3 extends over 13 amino acids. V dropped 5 bases and J dropped 6 bases, with 13 bases sitting between them. CDR3 residues: CASSQGRTNGYTF. The CDR3 bases are TGTGCCAGCAGTCAAGGTCGTACCAATGGCTACACCTTC.

This clonotype was seen a single time. An end of the junction differs from the germline gene, which may be a read error. The chain has TRBV7-3 and TRBJ2-7; TRBD1 or TRBD2 may be the D gene (5 bases each). The tail of the sequence fits TRBJ2-5 better, so the J call may be wrong. Germline assignment: CDR1 SGHTA and CDR2 FQGTGA. The CDR3 has 16 amino acids. The CDR3 DNA is TGTACCAGCAGCTTAAGGCTTGGGGGTGCCGGGGAGACCCAGTACTTC. Its protein is CTSSLRLGGAGETQYF.

This clonotype showed up just a few times. V is TRBV5-1 and J is TRBJ2-1, with TRBD2 matching 7 bases. V shed 4 bases and J 0 bases; nucleotides not matched to a gene: 10. This CDR3 spans 17 amino acids. Germline assignment: CDR1 SGHRS and CDR2 YFSETQ. DNA for the CDR3: TGCGCCAGCAGCGGAGATGGAGCGGGGAGCTCCTACAATGAGCAGTTCTTC. Residues: CASSGDGAGSSYNEQFF.

This chain connects TRBV4-3 to TRBJ1-4, with a tentative D call TRBD1 (5 bases). Trimming left V 0 bases short and J 6 bases short, with 17 bases between. Germline V gene data show CDR1 as LGHNA and CDR2 as YSLEER. The CDR3 length is 17 residues. In nucleotides, the CDR3 is TGCGCCAGCAGCCAAGATCTTTCCGGGGCTAGTGATGAAAAACTGTTTTTT. Translation: CASSQDLSGASDEKLFF.

This chain uses TRBV28 with TRBJ2-4; 7 positions agree with TRBD1. Germline V lookup: CDR1 MDHEN, CDR2 SYDVKM. The CDR3 extends over 16 amino acids. J gave up 13 bases and V 4 bases, and 19 bases lay outside the gene matches. CDR3 in amino acids: CASSSPGQDSSRGQYF. CDR3 nucleotide sequence: TGTGCCAGCAGTTCCCCCGGACAGGATTCGTCCAGAGGGCAGTACTTC.

Concerning this clonotype: Sequence at one end of the junction differs from germline and may be a read error. The J gene is TRBJ1-2, the V gene TRBV20-1; D may be TRBD1 (5 bases). Germline V gene sequence: CDR1 DFQATT, CDR2 SNEGSKA (reference sequence). This CDR3 has 11 amino acids. CDR3 nucleotide sequence: TGCAGTGCCGACGACAGCTATGGCTACAACTTC. Translating it yields CSADDSYGYNF.